The T cell receptor beta chain described here comes from a study of T cells after yellow fever vaccination. Study overall: Preparation of the low-cell-number fractions used SMART-Seq v4 Ultra Low Input.

5'RACE template switching generated TCR cDNA, adding a universal primer site and UMIs. TCRdb re-derived calls from the 5' RACE reads in MiXCR, one entry per CDR3 protein. The table lists 500,000 to 650,000 distinct CDR3 sequences, about a sixth of them singletons. Findings of the study overall: The CD4 and CD8 compartments had a small share of their clonotypes in common.

Concerning this clonotype: Its antigen is undetermined.

This sequence originates from a man aged 18 to 30 who received the YFV17D yellow fever vaccine. The sample was PBMCs, taken less than 6 days after the first yellow fever vaccination.

The CDR3 DNA sequence: TGCAGTGAAGGGGGGCCGACCCAAGAGACCCAGTACTTC. Encoded protein: CSEGGPTQETQYF. The chain combines TRBV20-1 with TRBJ2-5, with D tentatively TRBD1 or TRBD2 (6 bases each). Germline lookup yields CDR1 DFQATT and CDR2 SNEGSKA (reference sequence). V gave up 7 bases and J gave up 1 base, with 13 bases separating them. The length of the CDR3 is 13 residues.